The 24 T cell receptor beta chains below were found in one sample sequenced in a study of OX40 agonist ivuxolimab in advanced cancers. The repertoire was sequenced with immunoSEQ multiplex PCR; TCRdb's copy has only in-frame clones and lacks some. The sample comprises 65,000 to 85,000 clones, roughly 90% of which are singletons, and roughly 0.2% rests with the top ten. This sample comprised CD4+ or CD8+ T cells sorted from blood, obtained in a trial of the OX40 agonist ivuxolimab. These receptors were collected from an adult with an advanced solid tumor such as melanoma, head and neck, liver or kidney cancer.

The chain is built from TRBV27 and TRBJ2-5; 9 bases are shared with TRBD1. The CDR3 has 15 residues. The germline CDR1 and CDR2 sequences are MNHEY and SMNVEV (reference sequence). V trimming: 5 bases; J trimming: 7 bases; junction bases outside the gene matches: 11. CDR3 region: CASSASTGGIATQYF. In DNA form, the CDR3 reads TGTGCCAGCAGTGCCTCGACAGGGGGTATAGCGACCCAGTACTTC.

The chain joins TRBV7-3 to TRBJ2-7; D not resolved. Looked up from germline, CDR1 is SGHTA and CDR2 is FQGTGA. V lost 4 bases and J lost 2, with 3 bases in between. The CDR3 is made up of 11 amino acids. CDR3 protein: CASSSAYEQYF. CDR3 sequence (DNA): TGTGCCAGCAGCTCCGCCTACGAGCAGTACTTC.

The chain has TRBV7-2 and TRBJ2-2, with D perhaps matching TRBD1 or TRBD2 (5 bases each). V was cut by 5 bases and J by 5 bases, with 18 bases left in between. Looked up from germline, CDR1 is SGHTA and CDR2 is FQGNSA. This CDR3 is built from 16 residues. CDR3 residues: CASSSTGPRRTGELFF. The CDR3, as DNA: TGTGCCAGCAGCAGTACAGGCCCGAGGAGGACCGGGGAGCTGTTTTTT.

The CDR3 loop reads CASSSWTGSSDEQFF. CDR3 nucleotides: TGTGCCAGCAGCTCCTGGACAGGGAGTTCCGATGAGCAGTTCTTC. The chain joins TRBV7-3 to TRBJ2-1; 8 positions agree with TRBD1. Losses at the gene ends were 4 bases for V and 8 bases for J; bases not matched to a gene: 10. The CDR3 is 15 amino acids. The germline V gene encodes CDR1 SGHTA and CDR2 FQGTGA. The full variable domain, completed using reference TRBV7-3 and TRBJ2-1, is GAGVSQTPSNKVTEKGKYVELRCDPISGHTALYWYRQSLGQGPEFLIYFQGTGAADDSGLPNDRFFAVRPEGSVSTLKIQRTERGDSAVYLCASSSWTGSSDEQFFGPGTRLTVL.

The chain has TRBV11-2 and TRBJ2-1, with a tentative D call TRBD1 (5 bases). V was cut by 1 base and J by 4 bases, with 5 bases left in between. The CDR3 spans 13 residues. Germline lookup yields CDR1 SGHAT and CDR2 FQNNGV. The CDR3 protein is CASSLGQYNEQFF. For the CDR3, the DNA is TGTGCCAGCAGCTTAGGACAGTACAATGAGCAGTTCTTC.

The genes are TRBV29-1 and TRBJ2-3; 8 positions match TRBD1. The CDR3 runs to 15 residues. Germline assignment: CDR1 SQVTM and CDR2 ANQGSEA. The J segment lost 5 bases and the V segment lost 1 base, leaving 8 bases of the junction unmatched. The DNA for the CDR3 is TGCAGCGTTGAAGGGCAGGGGGCGCGAGGAGATACGCAGTATTTT. The encoded protein is CSVEGQGARGDTQYF.

The chain combines TRBV19 with TRBJ2-7; tentative D call: TRBD2 (6 bases). Germline values: CDR1 LNHDA, CDR2 SQIVND (reference sequence). The CDR3 runs 14 residues. V was pared by 5 bases and J by 0 bases, with 11 bases between. The CDR3 spells CASSRAGSSYEQYF. The DNA for the CDR3 is TGTGCCAGTAGTCGAGCGGGTAGCTCCTACGAGCAGTACTTC.

The V call is TRBV28, the J call TRBJ2-5; D unresolved. The end of the DNA aligns better with TRBJ2-7, so the J call may be wrong. CDR3 length: 14 amino acids. Per germline, CDR1 MDHEN and CDR2 SYDVKM. CDR3 DNA: TGTGCCAGCAACCAGCTAACCGCGACCTACGAGCAGTACTTC. The encoded protein is CASNQLTATYEQYF.

In this sample, this clone turned up once. J is TRBJ2-3 and V is TRBV9; D is unclear. V dropped 0 bases and J dropped 8 bases, with 10 bases sitting between them. Germline-derived CDR1 and CDR2 are SGDLS and YYNGEE. The CDR3 runs 13 residues. CDR3 nucleotide sequence: TGTGCCAGCAGCGTAGAGTCCTTGGGTACGCAGTATTTT. It codes for CASSVESLGTQYF.

J is TRBJ1-5 and V is TRBV6-6, with D possibly matching TRBD1 (6 bases). The CDR3 loop spans 12 amino acids. Germline V gene lookup returns CDR1 MNHNY and CDR2 SVGAGI (reference sequence). V lost 8 bases and J lost 5, with 10 bases in between. The CDR3 protein is CASRQDYQPQHF. CDR3 DNA sequence: TGTGCCAGCCGACAGGACTATCAGCCCCAGCATTTT.

V is TRBV5-4 and J is TRBJ2-5; D might be TRBD2 (6 bases). Germline CDR1 reads SGHNT; CDR2 reads YYREEE (reference sequence). This CDR3 is 17 amino acids long. V lost 0 bases to trimming and J lost 5 bases, with 20 bases between them. In DNA, the CDR3 is TGTGCCAGCAGCTTGGGCCAAAGCACCCGGGGGATGGAGACCCAGTACTTC. Encoded protein: CASSLGQSTRGMETQYF.

This rearrangement joins TRBV6-5 to TRBJ1-2; possibly TRBD1 for D (6 bases). The length of the CDR3 is 13 residues. Germline-derived CDR1 and CDR2 are MNHEY and SVGAGI. The V end was cut by 7 bases, the J end by 4 bases, with 13 bases between. CDR3 in DNA: TGTGCCAGCACCTGGGGGGGCGGCTATGGCTACACCTTC. This translates into CASTWGGGYGYTF.

The J gene is TRBJ1-3, the V gene TRBV5-1; TRBD1 is a possible D gene (5 bases). The CDR3 is 16 amino acids. V lost 1 base and J 0 bases, leaving 11 bases between the germline ends. Germline lookup yields CDR1 SGHRS and CDR2 YFSETQ. The CDR3 is CASSLTGPSSGNTIYF. CDR3 DNA sequence: TGCGCCAGCAGCTTGACAGGTCCAAGCTCTGGAAACACCATATATTTT.

This sequence joins TRBV5-4 and TRBJ2-5; 10 nucleotides agree with TRBD2. J was trimmed by 5 bases and V by 4 bases; bases with no gene match: 11. Germline V lookup: CDR1 SGHNT, CDR2 YYREEE (reference sequence). The CDR3 loop spans 16 amino acids. DNA of the CDR3: TGTGCCAGCAGCCTCCAGCTAGCGGGAGTCGGGGAGACCCAGTACTTC. Its translation: CASSLQLAGVGETQYF.

This chain joins TRBV10-3 and TRBJ1-2, with 7 positions matching TRBD1. Trimming cost V 10 bases and J 4 bases; bases outside gene matches: 9. The CDR3 sequence is 13 residues long. The germline gives CDR1 ENHRY, CDR2 SYGVKD. This CDR3 is CATRDSGFYGYTF. CDR3 bases: TGTGCCACCCGGGACAGCGGGTTCTATGGCTACACCTTC.

This clone was picked up one time. This sequence joins TRBV9 and TRBJ2-3; 12 bases are a match to TRBD2. CDR3 length equals 18 residues. Germline V gene sequence: CDR1 SGDLS, CDR2 YYNGEE. J lost 6 bases, V lost 3 bases, and 14 bases had no gene match. CDR3 coding DNA: TGTGCCAGCAGCGGAACACCGGCTAGCGGGAGGGGTAGGGATACGCAGTATTTT. Protein: CASSGTPASGRGRDTQYF.

This clone has a single count. V is TRBV5-1 and J is TRBJ2-5; D tentatively reads TRBD1 or TRBD2 (5 bases each). V was cut by 4 bases and J by 5 bases, with 12 bases left in between. The germline V gene has CDR1 SGHRS and CDR2 YFSETQ. The CDR3 spans 13 residues. The DNA for the CDR3 is TGCGCCAGCAGCCGCCCAGGGAGTGAGACCCAGTACTTC. Encoded protein: CASSRPGSETQYF.

The rearrangement uses TRBV5-4 and TRBJ1-2; 7 bases fit TRBD1. Germline loops: CDR1 SGHNT, CDR2 YYREEE (reference sequence). There are 17 residues in the CDR3. The V and J ends lost 0 bases and 4 bases, in that order; junction bases with no gene match: 12. The CDR3 sequence: CASSLGEGATRGYGYTF. DNA of the CDR3: TGTGCCAGCAGCTTGGGGGAGGGGGCCACTCGGGGCTATGGCTACACCTTC.

This clone has only one observation. The J gene is TRBJ1-2, the V gene TRBV5-6; D is ambiguous. V was shortened by 0 bases and J by 8 bases, with 14 bases between the two germline ends. This CDR3 contains 14 residues. Germline V gene sequence: CDR1 SGHDT, CDR2 YYEEEE. The CDR3 spells CASSLGMVSRGYTF. CDR3 in DNA: TGTGCCAGCAGCTTGGGCATGGTTTCTAGGGGCTACACCTTC.

The chain uses TRBV7-2 and TRBJ1-3; 8 bases map to TRBD1. CDR3 length equals 17 residues. The ends lost 0 bases at V and 2 bases at J; junction bases unmatched: 6. In germline, CDR1 is SGHTA, CDR2 FQGNSA. The CDR3 region has the DNA TGTGCCAGCAGCTTAGCGGCGACAGGGGCTGCTGGAAACACCATATATTTT. Translating gives CASSLAATGAAGNTIYF.

The rearrangement links TRBV5-4 to TRBJ2-6; the D gene is possibly TRBD2 (6 bases). Germline V lookup: CDR1 SGHNT, CDR2 YYREEE (reference sequence). The CDR3 covers 15 residues. V shed 4 bases and J shed 2 bases, with 10 bases lying between them. Here the CDR3 DNA reads TGTGCCAGCAGCCTGGAGGGCCCTGGGGCCAACGTCCTGACTTTC. Translated: CASSLEGPGANVLTF.

V gene TRBV6-6 combines with J gene TRBJ1-2; unclear D gene. The CDR3 spans 15 residues. Deletions cut 4 bases from V and 2 bases from J, with 14 bases between. CDR1 is MNHNY, CDR2 SVGAGI, per germline (reference sequence). Here the CDR3 reads CASSSPAVANYGYTF. CDR3 DNA: TGTGCCAGCAGTTCCCCAGCAGTGGCGAACTATGGCTACACCTTC.

The CDR3: CASSAYDPLGEQYF. The CDR3 nucleotides read TGTGCCAGTAGTGCCTACGACCCTCTGGGGGAGCAGTACTTC. The gene calls are TRBV19 and TRBJ2-7, with unresolved D. The V end lost 5 bases, the J end lost 7 bases, and 18 bases lay between the germline ends. This CDR3 spans 14 amino acids. Per the germline V gene, CDR1 is LNHDA and CDR2 is SQIVND (reference sequence). Looking up the rest from reference TRBV19 and TRBJ2-7 gives the full variable domain: DGGITQSPKYLFRKEGQNVTLSCEQNLNHDAMYWYRQDPGQGLRLIYYSQIVNDFQKGDIAEGYSVSREKKESFPLTVTSAQKNPTAFYLCASSAYDPLGEQYFGPGTRLTVT.

The chain's CDR3 is CASSVFGSSNQPQHF. CDR3 coding DNA: TGTGCCAGCAGTGTGTTTGGTTCCAGCAATCAGCCCCAGCATTTT. V is TRBV6-1 and J is TRBJ1-5; D is undetermined. The germline V gene encodes CDR1 MNHNS and CDR2 SASEGT. V lost 4 bases to trimming and J lost 1 base, with 11 bases between them. This CDR3 contains 15 residues.